This entry lists 26 T cell receptor beta chains sequenced from one sample in a study of shared clonotypes between healthy human individuals. Clones were read by immunoSEQ multiplex PCR, and TCRdb kept only the in-frame ones, dropping some. The profile covers more than 1,200,000 clones, with around 98.5% appearing a single time and roughly 0.35% taken by the ten largest. Sequencing was carried out using naive CD4+ T cells sorted from blood. Subset described: CD45RA+ positively selected. The source is a man aged 25 to 40 in good health.

The CDR3 DNA reads as TGCGCCAGCAGCTTGGAGCCGTCAGAGACCCAGTACTTC. This translates into CASSLEPSETQYF. The gene calls are TRBV5-1 and TRBJ2-5; D gene ambiguous. Germline V gene lookup returns CDR1 SGHRS and CDR2 YFSETQ. Deletions cut 0 bases from V and 4 bases from J, with 7 bases between. This CDR3 has 13 amino acids.

The chain joins TRBV5-1 to TRBJ2-2; 8 bases fit TRBD1. Trimming took 4 bases from V and 6 from J; bases not matched to a gene: 5. The length of the CDR3 is 14 residues. From germline, CDR1 is SGHRS and CDR2 YFSETQ. CDR3 sequence: CASSRGQASGELFF. CDR3 sequence (DNA): TGCGCCAGCAGCCGGGGACAGGCATCCGGGGAGCTGTTTTTT. Complete variable domain (other parts from reference TRBV5-1 and TRBJ2-2): KAGVTQTPRYLIKTRGQQVTLSCSPISGHRSVSWYQQTPGQGLQFLFEYFSETQRNKGNFPGRFSGRQFSNSRSEMNVSTLELGDSALYLCASSRGQASGELFFGEGSRLTVL.

The rearrangement uses TRBV5-1 and TRBJ2-5; TRBD1 is a possible D gene (5 bases). CDR1 and CDR2 from the germline V gene are SGHRS and YFSETQ. Trimming took 4 bases from V and 2 from J, leaving 12 bases between them. The CDR3 length is 14 residues. In DNA form, the CDR3 reads TGCGCCAGCAGCATCGGTGGGGCTCAAGAGACCCAGTACTTC. The encoded protein is CASSIGGAQETQYF.

V gene TRBV2 combines with J gene TRBJ2-5; D remains unclear. Per germline, CDR1 SNHLY and CDR2 FYNNEI. Trimming pared 2 bases from V and 3 bases from J, leaving 10 bases between. This CDR3 is built from 14 residues. Written as DNA, the CDR3 is TGTGCCAGCAGTGAACTGACGGATGAAGAGACCCAGTACTTC. Its protein is CASSELTDEETQYF.

This rearrangement joins TRBV18 to TRBJ1-4; D ambiguous. V was pared by 2 bases and J by 6 bases, with 10 bases between. Germline CDR1 KGHSH, CDR2 LQKENI. The CDR3 is 14 amino acids. In nucleotides, the CDR3 is TGTGCCAGCTCACCAACAAGGGTTCATGAAAAACTGTTTTTT. It codes for CASSPTRVHEKLFF.

With regard to this clone: Other DNA sequences in this sample translate to the same CDR3. The chain has TRBV9 and TRBJ2-1; a possible D gene is TRBD1 (6 bases). The CDR3 length is 13 residues. Germline CDR1 reads SGDLS; CDR2 reads YYNGEE. The V end lost 0 bases, the J end lost 9 bases, and 10 bases lay between the germline ends. The CDR3 protein is CASSVVGAGEQFF. The DNA for the CDR3 is TGTGCCAGCAGCGTAGTGGGGGCCGGTGAGCAGTTCTTC.

The chain carries TRBV5-1 and TRBJ2-7; D is ambiguous. Germline CDR1 reads SGHRS; CDR2 reads YFSETQ. The CDR3 has 11 residues. V lost 4 bases and J 5 bases, leaving 7 bases between the germline ends. The CDR3 coding sequence is TGCGCCAGCAGCGCCAGTAACGAGCAGTACTTC. Translation: CASSASNEQYF.

V gene TRBV7-6 combines with J gene TRBJ2-3, with D possibly TRBD2 on 5 matching bases. Germline V gene sequence: CDR1 SGHVS, CDR2 FNYEAQ. This CDR3 region has 18 residues. Between the trimmed V and J ends, which lost 2 bases and 4 bases, there was a span of 22 bases. CDR3 protein: CASSLMRGVVSGADTQYF. The CDR3 DNA sequence: TGTGCCAGCAGCTTAATGCGCGGAGTAGTGAGCGGCGCAGATACGCAGTATTTT.

V gene TRBV28 combines with J gene TRBJ2-7, with D perhaps matching TRBD1 (5 bases). The germline CDR1 and CDR2 sequences are MDHEN and SYDVKM. This CDR3 comprises 12 residues. The V gene lost 4 bases and the J gene lost 3 bases, with 7 bases spanning the gap. The CDR3 region has the DNA TGTGCCAGCAGTTGGCAGGGCTACGAGCAGTACTTC. Translating gives CASSWQGYEQYF.

The V gene is TRBV5-1, the J gene TRBJ2-5; possibly TRBD2 for D (5 bases). CDR3 size: 16 residues. Trimming removed 3 bases from V and 1 base from J, with 16 bases in between. Germline lookup yields CDR1 SGHRS and CDR2 YFSETQ. Written as DNA, the CDR3 is TGCGCCAGCAGCTATAGACTATTAGCCATCCAAGAGACCCAGTACTTC. Amino acids: CASSYRLLAIQETQYF.

This rearrangement joins TRBV6-1 to TRBJ1-1, with D unclear. V gave up 4 bases and J gave up 3 bases, with 15 bases separating them. CDR1 MNHNS and CDR2 SASEGT come from the germline V gene. This CDR3 comprises 15 residues. The CDR3 nucleotides read TGTGCCAGCAGTGTGTCAGGTCGTATAGACACTGAAGCTTTCTTT. This sequence encodes CASSVSGRIDTEAFF.

To note about this clone: Other DNA sequences in the sample encode the same CDR3. The genes are TRBV9 and TRBJ2-5; D not resolved. V lost 0 bases and J 2 bases, leaving 8 bases between the germline ends. Germline V gene lookup returns CDR1 SGDLS and CDR2 YYNGEE. This CDR3 is 14 amino acids long. The CDR3, as DNA: TGTGCCAGCAGCGTAGGGGCAGTACAAGAGACCCAGTACTTC. As protein: CASSVGAVQETQYF.

The V and J genes are TRBV20-1 and TRBJ1-1; D unclear. The germline gives CDR1 DFQATT, CDR2 SNEGSKA (reference sequence). V shed 8 bases and J shed 8 bases, with 6 bases lying between them. This CDR3 region has 8 residues. The CDR3 region is CSPGEAFF. Here the CDR3 DNA reads TGCAGTCCCGGAGAAGCTTTCTTT.

V gene TRBV5-4 combines with J gene TRBJ2-7, with 8 bases matching TRBD2. Germline trimming cut 4 bases from V and 7 bases from J; bases unmatched to any gene: 7. Germline V gene data show CDR1 as SGHNT and CDR2 as YYREEE (reference sequence). CDR3 length equals 13 residues. The CDR3 reads CASSPTSAGEQYF. CDR3 DNA: TGTGCCAGCAGCCCGACTAGCGCGGGTGAGCAGTACTTC.

The genes are TRBV6-1 and TRBJ2-1; maybe TRBD2 (5 bases). V was cut by 4 bases and J by 10 bases, with 11 bases left in between. The length of the CDR3 is 12 residues. The germline CDR1 and CDR2 sequences are MNHNS and SASEGT. The CDR3 loop reads CASSVSEREQFF. The DNA for the CDR3 is TGTGCCAGCAGTGTAAGTGAGCGGGAGCAGTTCTTC.

The rearrangement joins TRBV5-6 to TRBJ1-1; no clear D. V was pared by 3 bases and J by 0 bases, with 9 bases between. Per germline, CDR1 SGHDT and CDR2 YYEEEE. The CDR3 runs to 14 residues. CDR3 bases: TGTGCCAGCAGCTACCCTAACTTGAACACTGAAGCTTTCTTT. This gives the protein CASSYPNLNTEAFF.

The CDR3 nucleotides read TGTGCCAGCACCCTACGGGAGGGACCAAATGAAAAACTGTTTTTT. Translation gives CASTLREGPNEKLFF. The chain uses TRBV28 and TRBJ1-4; maybe TRBD1 (5 bases). V gave up 7 bases and J gave up 5 bases, with 17 bases separating them. Germline CDR1 is MDHEN and CDR2 is SYDVKM. This CDR3 has 15 residues.

The CDR3: CASGHGLAGGSSYEQYF. CDR3 bases: TGTGCCAGCGGCCATGGACTAGCGGGAGGCAGCTCCTACGAGCAGTACTTC. V is TRBV13 and J is TRBJ2-7, with 14 bases matching TRBD2. Trimming cost V 8 bases and J 0 bases; bases outside gene matches: 9. Germline CDR1 and CDR2: PRHDT and FYEKMQ (reference sequence). The CDR3 consists of 17 residues. The full variable domain, rest sourced from reference TRBV13 and TRBJ2-7, is AAGVIQSPRHLIKEKRETATLKCYPIPRHDTVYWYQQGPGQDPQFLISFYEKMQSDKGSIPDRFSAQQFSDYHSELNMSSLELGDSALYFCASGHGLAGGSSYEQYFGPGTRLTVT.

The rearrangement links TRBV28 to TRBJ1-3; 7 positions agree with TRBD1. Trimming took 6 bases from V and 7 from J; bases not matched to a gene: 12. CDR3 length: 15 residues. The germline gives CDR1 MDHEN, CDR2 SYDVKM. CDR3 amino acids: CASSRSTGTRNTIYF. The CDR3 bases are TGTGCCAGCAGCCGCTCGACAGGGACCCGGAACACCATATATTTT.

The rearrangement links TRBV6-5 to TRBJ1-6; D unresolved. This CDR3 spans 16 amino acids. CDR1 MNHEY and CDR2 SVGAGI come from the germline V gene. V was trimmed by 0 bases and J by 9 bases, leaving 15 bases between them. CDR3 region: CASSYSGRVLFSPLHF. In DNA, the CDR3 is TGTGCCAGCAGTTACTCTGGGAGGGTCCTTTTTTCACCCCTCCACTTT.

This rearrangement joins TRBV9 to TRBJ2-2; 9 nucleotides match TRBD2. The CDR3 spans 18 residues. V shed 0 bases and J 4 bases; nucleotides not matched to a gene: 10. Germline V gene data show CDR1 as SGDLS and CDR2 as YYNGEE. The CDR3 sequence is CASSVAGGLAISTGELFF. DNA of the CDR3: TGTGCCAGCAGCGTAGCTGGGGGACTAGCCATTAGCACCGGGGAGCTGTTTTTT.

The gene calls are TRBV7-6 and TRBJ2-2, with 7 bases fitting TRBD1. The junction had 7 bases not matched to a gene; V was cut back by 1 base and J by 2 bases. The CDR3 is 17 residues long. Germline lookup yields CDR1 SGHVS and CDR2 FNYEAQ. CDR3 in DNA: TGTGCCAGCAGCTTAGTTTCCAGGGGGATTAACACCGGGGAGCTGTTTTTT. Encoded protein: CASSLVSRGINTGELFF.

This clone was seen once. V gene TRBV5-6 combines with J gene TRBJ2-1; 9 nucleotides line up with TRBD2. Trimming took 2 bases from V and 8 from J; bases not matched to a gene: 11. CDR1 is SGHDT, CDR2 YYEEEE, per germline. The CDR3 loop spans 16 amino acids. The CDR3 coding sequence is TGTGCCAGCAGCTTCTACGCGGGAGGGCCGGTCGATGAGCAGTTCTTC. Residues: CASSFYAGGPVDEQFF. Full variable domain (outside the CDR3, taken from reference TRBV5-6 and TRBJ2-1): DAGVTQSPTHLIKTRGQQVTLRCSPKSGHDTVSWYQQALGQGPQFIFQYYEEEERQRGNFPDRFSGHQFPNYSSELNVNALLLGDSALYLCASSFYAGGPVDEQFFGPGTRLTVL.

The chain links TRBV18 to TRBJ2-3; 10 bases map to TRBD2. The CDR3 extends over 16 amino acids. The V gene end was trimmed by 0 bases and the J gene end by 6 bases; junction bases not matched to a gene: 6. CDR1 KGHSH and CDR2 LQKENI come from the germline V gene. Here the CDR3 DNA reads TGTGCCAGCTCACCACCGTCTAGCGGGAGTATGGATACGCAGTATTTT. It is translated as CASSPPSSGSMDTQYF.

This chain joins TRBV4-2 and TRBJ1-2; possible D gene TRBD1, 6 bases. The CDR3 length is 14 residues. The germline V and J ends were trimmed by 2 bases and 1 base, with 8 bases remaining between them. Germline V gene lookup returns CDR1 LGHNA and CDR2 YNFKEQ. CDR3 nucleotides: TGTGCCAGCAGCCAAAGACAGGATAACTATGGCTACACCTTC. As protein: CASSQRQDNYGYTF.

This chain links TRBV15 with TRBJ2-5; 10 bases align to TRBD1. V lost 7 bases and J lost 6; bases outside the gene matches: 11. Germline V lookup: CDR1 LNHNV, CDR2 YYDKDF (reference sequence). The CDR3 contains 15 residues. CDR3 sequence (DNA): TGTGCCACCAAAGTACCGGGACAGGGGACGCAGACCCAGTACTTC. It translates to CATKVPGQGTQTQYF.